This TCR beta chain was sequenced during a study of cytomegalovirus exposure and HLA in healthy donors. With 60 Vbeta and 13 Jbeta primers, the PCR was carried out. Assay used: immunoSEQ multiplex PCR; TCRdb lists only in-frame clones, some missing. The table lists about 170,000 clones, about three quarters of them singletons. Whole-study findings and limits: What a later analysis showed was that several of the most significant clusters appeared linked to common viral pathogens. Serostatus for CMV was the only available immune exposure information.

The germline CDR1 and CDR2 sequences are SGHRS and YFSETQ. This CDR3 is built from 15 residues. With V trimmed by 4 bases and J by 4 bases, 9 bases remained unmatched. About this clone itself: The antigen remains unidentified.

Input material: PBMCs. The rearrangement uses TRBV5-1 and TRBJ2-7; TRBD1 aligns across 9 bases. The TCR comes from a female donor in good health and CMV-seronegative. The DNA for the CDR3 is TGCGCCAGCAGCCCGGGACAGGGTGATCTATACGAGCAGTACTTC. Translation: CASSPGQGDLYEQYF.